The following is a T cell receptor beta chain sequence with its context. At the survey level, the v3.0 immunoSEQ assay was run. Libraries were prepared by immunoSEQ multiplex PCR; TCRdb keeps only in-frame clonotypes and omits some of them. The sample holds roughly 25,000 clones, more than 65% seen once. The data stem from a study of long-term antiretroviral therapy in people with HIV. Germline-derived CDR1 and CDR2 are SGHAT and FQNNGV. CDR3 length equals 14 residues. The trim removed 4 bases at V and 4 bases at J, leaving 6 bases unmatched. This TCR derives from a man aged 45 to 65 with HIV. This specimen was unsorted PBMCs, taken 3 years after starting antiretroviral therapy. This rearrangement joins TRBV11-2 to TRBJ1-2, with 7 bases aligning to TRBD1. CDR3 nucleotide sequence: TGTGCCAGCAGCTCCTCCCGACAGGGCTATGGCTACACCTTC. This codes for CASSSSRQGYGYTF.